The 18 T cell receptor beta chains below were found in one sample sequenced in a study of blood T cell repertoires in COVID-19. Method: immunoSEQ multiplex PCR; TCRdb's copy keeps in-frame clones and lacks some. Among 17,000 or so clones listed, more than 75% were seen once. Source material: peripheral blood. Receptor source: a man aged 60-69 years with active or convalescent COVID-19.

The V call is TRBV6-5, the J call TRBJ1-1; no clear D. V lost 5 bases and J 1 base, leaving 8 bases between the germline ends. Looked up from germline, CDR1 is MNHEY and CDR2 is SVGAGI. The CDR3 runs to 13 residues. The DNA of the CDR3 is TGTGCCAGCAGTATGGCTAGGAACACTGAAGCTTTCTTT. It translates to CASSMARNTEAFF.

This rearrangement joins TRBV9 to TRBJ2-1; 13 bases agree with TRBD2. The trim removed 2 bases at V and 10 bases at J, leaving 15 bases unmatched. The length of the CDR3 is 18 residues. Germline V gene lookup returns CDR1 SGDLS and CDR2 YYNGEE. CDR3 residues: CASSVDWGGTSGIGEQFF. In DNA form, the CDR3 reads TGTGCCAGCAGCGTGGATTGGGGGGGGACTAGCGGGATAGGGGAGCAGTTCTTC.

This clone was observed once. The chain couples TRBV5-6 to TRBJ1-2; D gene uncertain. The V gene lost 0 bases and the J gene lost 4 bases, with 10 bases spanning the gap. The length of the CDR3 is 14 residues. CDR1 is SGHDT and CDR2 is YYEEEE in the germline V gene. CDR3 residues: CASSLDNLFYGYTF. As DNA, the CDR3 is TGTGCCAGCAGCTTGGACAACCTCTTCTATGGCTACACCTTC.

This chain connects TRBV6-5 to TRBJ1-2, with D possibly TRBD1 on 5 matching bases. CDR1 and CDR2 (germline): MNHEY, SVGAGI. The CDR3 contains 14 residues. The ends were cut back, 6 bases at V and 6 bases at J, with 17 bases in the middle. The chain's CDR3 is CASSDAGRPHGYTF. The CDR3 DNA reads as TGTGCCAGCAGCGATGCAGGGCGACCTCATGGCTACACCTTC.

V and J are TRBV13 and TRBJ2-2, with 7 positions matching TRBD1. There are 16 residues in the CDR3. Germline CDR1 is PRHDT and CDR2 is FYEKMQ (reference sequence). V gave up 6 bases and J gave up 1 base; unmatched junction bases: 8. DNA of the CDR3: TGTGCCAGCAGGTCAACAGGGGCTATGAACACCGGGGAGCTGTTTTTT. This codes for CASRSTGAMNTGELFF. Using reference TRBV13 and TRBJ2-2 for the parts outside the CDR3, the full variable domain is AAGVIQSPRHLIKEKRETATLKCYPIPRHDTVYWYQQGPGQDPQFLISFYEKMQSDKGSIPDRFSAQQFSDYHSELNMSSLELGDSALYFCASRSTGAMNTGELFFGEGSRLTVL.

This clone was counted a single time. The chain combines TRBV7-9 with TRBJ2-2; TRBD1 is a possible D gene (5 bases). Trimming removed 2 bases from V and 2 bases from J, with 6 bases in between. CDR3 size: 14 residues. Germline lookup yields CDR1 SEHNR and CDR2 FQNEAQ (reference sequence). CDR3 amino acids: CASSLRGNTGELFF. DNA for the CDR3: TGTGCCAGCAGCTTAAGGGGTAACACCGGGGAGCTGTTTTTT.

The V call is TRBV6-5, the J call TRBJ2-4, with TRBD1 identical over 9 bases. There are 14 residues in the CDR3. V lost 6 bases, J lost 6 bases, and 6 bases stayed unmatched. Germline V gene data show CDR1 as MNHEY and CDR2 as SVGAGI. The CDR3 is CASSPTGGTNIQYF. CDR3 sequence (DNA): TGTGCCAGCAGCCCCACAGGGGGCACAAACATTCAGTACTTC.

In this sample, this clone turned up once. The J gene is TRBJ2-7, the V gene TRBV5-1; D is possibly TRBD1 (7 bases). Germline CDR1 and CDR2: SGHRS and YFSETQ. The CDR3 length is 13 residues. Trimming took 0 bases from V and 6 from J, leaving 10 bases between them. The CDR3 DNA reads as TGCGCCAGCAGCTTGGGGCAGGGGGGCGAGCAGTACTTC. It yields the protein CASSLGQGGEQYF.

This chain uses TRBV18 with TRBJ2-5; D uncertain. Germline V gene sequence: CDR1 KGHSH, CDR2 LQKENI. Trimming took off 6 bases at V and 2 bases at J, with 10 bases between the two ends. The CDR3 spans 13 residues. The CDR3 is CASSAEPQETQYF. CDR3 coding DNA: TGTGCCAGCTCGGCGGAGCCGCAAGAGACCCAGTACTTC.

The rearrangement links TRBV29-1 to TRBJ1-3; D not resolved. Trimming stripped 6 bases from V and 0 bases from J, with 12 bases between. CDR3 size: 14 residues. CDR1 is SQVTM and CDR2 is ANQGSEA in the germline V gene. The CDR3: CSVHTHYSGNTIYF. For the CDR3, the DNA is TGCAGCGTCCATACTCATTACTCTGGAAACACCATATATTTT.

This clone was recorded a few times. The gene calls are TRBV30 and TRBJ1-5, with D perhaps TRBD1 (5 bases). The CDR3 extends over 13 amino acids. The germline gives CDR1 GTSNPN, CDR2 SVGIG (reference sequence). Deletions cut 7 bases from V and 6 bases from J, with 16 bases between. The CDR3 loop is CASDAGRGQPQHF. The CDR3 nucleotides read TGTGCCTCAGACGCAGGGAGGGGTCAGCCCCAGCATTTT.

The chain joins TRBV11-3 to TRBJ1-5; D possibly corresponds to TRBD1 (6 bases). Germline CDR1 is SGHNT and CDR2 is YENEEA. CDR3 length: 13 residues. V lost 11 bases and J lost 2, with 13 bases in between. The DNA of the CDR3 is TGTGCCGGGCGTCACAGGGGCAATCAGCCCCAGCATTTT. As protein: CAGRHRGNQPQHF.

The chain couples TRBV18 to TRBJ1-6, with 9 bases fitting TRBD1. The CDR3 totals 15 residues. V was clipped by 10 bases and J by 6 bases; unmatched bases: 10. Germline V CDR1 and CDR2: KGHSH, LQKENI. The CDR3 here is CATRTGQGSNSPLHF. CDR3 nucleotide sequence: TGTGCCACCCGGACGGGACAGGGTTCTAATTCACCCCTCCACTTT.

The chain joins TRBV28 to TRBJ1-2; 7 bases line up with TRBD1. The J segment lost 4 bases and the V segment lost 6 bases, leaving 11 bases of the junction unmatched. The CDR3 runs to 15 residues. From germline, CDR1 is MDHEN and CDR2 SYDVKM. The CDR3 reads CASRERQGLSYGYTF. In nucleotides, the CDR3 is TGTGCCAGCAGGGAGAGACAGGGTTTGTCCTATGGCTACACCTTC.

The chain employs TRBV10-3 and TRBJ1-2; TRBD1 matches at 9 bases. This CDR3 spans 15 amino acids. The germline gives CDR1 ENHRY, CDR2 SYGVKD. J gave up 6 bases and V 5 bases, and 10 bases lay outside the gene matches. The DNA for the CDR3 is TGTGCCATCAGTATACCCGGGACAGGGTCGAATGGCTACACCTTC. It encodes CAISIPGTGSNGYTF.

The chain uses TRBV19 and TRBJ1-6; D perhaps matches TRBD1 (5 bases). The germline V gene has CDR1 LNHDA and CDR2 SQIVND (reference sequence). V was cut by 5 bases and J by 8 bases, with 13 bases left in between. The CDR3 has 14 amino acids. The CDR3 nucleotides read TGTGCCAGTAGTCCTTTGCAGGGTTATTCACCCCTCCACTTT. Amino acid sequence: CASSPLQGYSPLHF. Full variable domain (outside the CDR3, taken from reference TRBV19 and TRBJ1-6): DGGITQSPKYLFRKEGQNVTLSCEQNLNHDAMYWYRQDPGQGLRLIYYSQIVNDFQKGDIAEGYSVSREKKESFPLTVTSAQKNPTAFYLCASSPLQGYSPLHFGNGTRLTVT.

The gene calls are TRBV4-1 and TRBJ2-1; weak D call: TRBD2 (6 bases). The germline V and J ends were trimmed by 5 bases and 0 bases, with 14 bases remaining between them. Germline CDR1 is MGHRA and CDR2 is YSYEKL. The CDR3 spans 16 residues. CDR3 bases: TGCGCCAGCAGCTACGGACTACCCCTCTCCTACAATGAGCAGTTCTTC. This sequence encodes CASSYGLPLSYNEQFF.

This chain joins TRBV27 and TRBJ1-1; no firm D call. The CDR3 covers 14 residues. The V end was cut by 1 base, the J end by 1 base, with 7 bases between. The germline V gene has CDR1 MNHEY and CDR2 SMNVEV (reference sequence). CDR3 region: CASSLFRQNTEAFF. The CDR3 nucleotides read TGTGCCAGCAGTTTATTCAGACAGAACACTGAAGCTTTCTTT.